What follows is one T cell receptor beta chain and its context. The sample originates from a study of control samples from healthy donors and cancer patients. CDR1 and CDR2 from the germline V gene are SNHLY and FYNNEI. Trimming at V came to 3 bases and at J to 0 bases, leaving 5 bases not matched to a gene. The CDR3 spans 15 residues. Libraries were prepared by immunoSEQ multiplex PCR; TCRdb keeps only in-frame clonotypes and omits some of them. In the table there are about 230,000 clones, about 80% of which are singletons. The sample consisted of PBMCs. The V call is TRBV2, the J call TRBJ2-7; 7 bases are shared with TRBD2. The sequence came from a woman aged 60 to 75 with lung cancer. CDR3 sequence (DNA): TGTGCCAGCAGTGATACCAGCGGGGCCTCCTACGAGCAGTACTTC. Encoded protein: CASSDTSGASYEQYF.